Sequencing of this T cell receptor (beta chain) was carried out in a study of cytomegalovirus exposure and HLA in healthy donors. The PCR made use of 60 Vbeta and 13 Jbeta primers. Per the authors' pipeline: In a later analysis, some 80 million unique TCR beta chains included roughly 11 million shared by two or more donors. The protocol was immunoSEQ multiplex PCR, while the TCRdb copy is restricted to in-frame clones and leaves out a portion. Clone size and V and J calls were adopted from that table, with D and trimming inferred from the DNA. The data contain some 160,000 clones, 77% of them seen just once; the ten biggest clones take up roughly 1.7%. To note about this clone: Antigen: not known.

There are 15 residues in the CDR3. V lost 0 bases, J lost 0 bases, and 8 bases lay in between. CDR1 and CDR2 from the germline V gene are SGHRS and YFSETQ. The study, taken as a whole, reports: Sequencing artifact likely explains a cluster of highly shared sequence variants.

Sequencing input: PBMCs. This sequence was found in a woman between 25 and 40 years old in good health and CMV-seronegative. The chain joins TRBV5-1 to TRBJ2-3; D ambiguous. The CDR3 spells CASSLGSLSTDTQYF. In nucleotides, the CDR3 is TGCGCCAGCAGCTTGGGGAGTTTAAGCACAGATACGCAGTATTTT. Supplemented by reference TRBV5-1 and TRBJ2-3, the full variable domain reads KAGVTQTPRYLIKTRGQQVTLSCSPISGHRSVSWYQQTPGQGLQFLFEYFSETQRNKGNFPGRFSGRQFSNSRSEMNVSTLELGDSALYLCASSLGSLSTDTQYFGPGTRLTVL.